The rows below give T cell receptor beta chains drawn from one sample of a study of glioma-infiltrating T cells. TCRdb passed the multiplex PCR reads through MiXCR, listing each CDR3 protein once. The data hold 90,000 or so distinct CDR3 sequences, with 35% to 50% observed a single time. Sequencing input: glioma tissue, nonneoplastic brain tissue, or PBMCs (not recorded which). Receptors were obtained from a human donor with low-grade glioma or glioblastoma, undergoing nonglioma brain surgery, or in good health (not recorded which). CDR3s include the opening cysteine and the closing phenylalanine or tryptophan. The order of the fields is J gene, D gene, CDR3 length, clone size, V gene, CDR3 DNA, CDR3 protein. A D gene is named only where the DNA matches it firmly. Clone size is shown for a subset of rows, as once, few, many or a class of expanded clone.

TRBJ2-1	NA	14	many	TRBV28	TGTGCCAGCAGTTTAAGGGGATCCTACAATGAGCAGTTCTTC	CASSLRGSYNEQFF
TRBJ2-7	TRBD1	15	many	TRBV10-3	TGTGCCATCAGTGAGGTACAGGGGTCTCCCTACGAGCAGTACTTC	CAISEVQGSPYEQYF
TRBJ1-2	TRBD1	15	many	TRBV4-1	TGCGCCAGCAGCCAAGATGGACAGGAGAGCTATGGCTACACCTTC	CASSQDGQESYGYTF
TRBJ2-3	TRBD2	15	many	TRBV5-4	TGTGCCAGCAGCTCGAGACTAGCCCTCACAGATACGCAGTATTTT	CASSSRLALTDTQYF
TRBJ1-3	TRBD1	15	NA	TRBV6-6	TGTGTTAGCAGTTTGGGACAGGGTTTTGGAAACACCATGTATTTT	CVSSLGQGFGNTMYF
TRBJ2-7	TRBD2	16	NA	TRBV20-1	TGCAGTGCTAGGCTTCGGGGACTAGCGGGGGGGTACGAGCAGTACTTC	CSARLRGLAGGYEQYF
TRBJ2-5	TRBD2	17	many	TRBV7-8	TGTGCCAGCAGCAGTCCAGCTCCGGGACTAGTCAGAAAGACCCAGTACTTC	CASSSPAPGLVRKTQYF
TRBJ2-5	TRBD2	17	many	TRBV7-8	TGTGCCAGCAGCCCGACTTCGGGACTAGCGGGATTAGAGACCCAGTACTTC	CASSPTSGLAGLETQYF
TRBJ2-7	TRBD2	14	NA	TRBV7-2	TGTACCAGCAGCGGGAGCGGGAGGACCTACGAGCAGTACTTC	CTSSGSGRTYEQYF
TRBJ1-6	NA	14	many	TRBV20-1	TGCAGTGCTAGAGCTTTGTATAATAATTCACCCCTCCACTTT	CSARALYNNSPLHF
TRBJ1-1	NA	12	many	TRBV3-1	TGTGCCAGCAGCCCTGGGGGGGCTGAAGCTTTCTTT	CASSPGGAEAFF
TRBJ2-6	NA	16	many	TRBV5-1	TGCGCCAGCAGCTTGGCGTCCCTCTCTGGGGCCAACGTCCTGACTTTC	CASSLASLSGANVLTF
TRBJ2-5	TRBD2	16	many	TRBV4-1	TGCGCCAGCAGCCATCCCGGACTAGCAGACTCAGAGACCCAGTACTTC	CASSHPGLADSETQYF
TRBJ1-2	NA	12	NA	TRBV28	TGTGCTAGCACCCTCCCCGTGTATGGCTACACCTTC	CASTLPVYGYTF
TRBJ2-5	NA	16	once	TRBV28	TGTGCCAGCAGTAACTCGTGGGAAGGCGATCAAGAGACCCAGTACTTC	CASSNSWEGDQETQYF
TRBJ2-3	NA	16	many	TRBV28	TGTGCCAGCAGTTTATTCCAGGGCGCGGGTACAGATACGCAGTATTTT	CASSLFQGAGTDTQYF
TRBJ2-2	NA	15	many	TRBV2	TGTGCCAGCAGTGAAATTGGCAAGAACACCGGGGAGCTGTTTTTT	CASSEIGKNTGELFF
TRBJ1-6	NA	15	NA	TRBV20-1	TGCAGTGCTAGAGACCCCCGGACGGGGGACTCATCCCTCCACTTT	CSARDPRTGDSSLHF
TRBJ1-4	NA	13	many	TRBV2	TGTGCCAGCAGTGCGCAGGTAGCTGAAAAACTGTTTTTT	CASSAQVAEKLFF
TRBJ1-5	TRBD1	15	medium-sized	TRBV4-1	TGCGCCAGCAGCCAAGCTGACAGGGCGGATCAGCCCCAGCATTTT	CASSQADRADQPQHF
TRBJ2-1	TRBD1	15	many	TRBV15	TGTGCCACCAGCCCTGGGGGACAGGGGTTCTATGAGCAGTTCTTC	CATSPGGQGFYEQFF
TRBJ2-7	TRBD1	14	NA	TRBV27	TGTGCCAGCAGTTCGACAGGGTATGGCTACGAGCAGTACTTC	CASSSTGYGYEQYF
TRBJ2-7	NA	14	NA	TRBV6-1	TGTGCCAGCAGACCGGGAAAGATGACCTACAAGCAGTACTTC	CASRPGKMTYKQYF
TRBJ2-1	NA	14	NA	TRBV28	TGTGCCGGCAGTTTAGTGGGGCCGGGCTACGAGCAGTTCTTC	CAGSLVGPGYEQFF
TRBJ2-1	NA	11	many	TRBV10-3	TGTGCCATCAGTGTTAGGACAGAGCAGTTCTTC	CAISVRTEQFF
TRBJ1-2	NA	15	many	TRBV18	TGTGCCAGCTCACCATTTGAGGTCGCCCAATATGGCTACACCTTC	CASSPFEVAQYGYTF
TRBJ2-1	TRBD1	15	NA	TRBV5-5	TGTGCCAGCAGCTTGGGTCGGGCAGGGGGAGTTGAGCAGTTCTTC	CASSLGRAGGVEQFF
TRBJ1-1	TRBD1	12	many	TRBV29-1	TGCAGCGTTGGACAGGGAAACACTGAAGCTTTCTTT	CSVGQGNTEAFF
TRBJ2-7	NA	14	many	TRBV3-1	TGTGCCAGCAGCCAAGATTATAGAAGTGACCCGCAGTACTTC	CASSQDYRSDPQYF
TRBJ2-7	NA	13	many	TRBV6-5	TGTGCCAGCAGTTACTCGCCTACCTACGAGCAGTACTTC	CASSYSPTYEQYF
TRBJ1-4	TRBD1	14	NA	TRBV20-1	TGCAGTGCTACCCCGGGACAGGTTAATCAAAAACTGTTTTTT	CSATPGQVNQKLFF